This T cell receptor beta chain was identified in a study of Ad26.COV2.S vaccination and SARS-CoV-2 variants. Findings and limits, study-wide: Similar non-spike TCR breadth was observed in recipients of vaccine and of placebo. Vaccine recipients posted higher spike-specific TCR breadth than their placebo counterparts. The TCR breadth and depth analyses may have produced an underestimate of total T cell responses.

Notes on this clone: What it recognizes is unknown.

Stated treatment: roughly 18 received Ad26.COV2.S at low or high dose, single or two shots; about 5 received placebo; per-sample allocation not given. Sampling took place 63 days after the first vaccine or placebo injection. Adults aged 18-55 years in Boston included the donor. The CDR3 is 14 amino acids. Trimming removed 7 bases from V and 3 bases from J, with 13 bases in between. Germline CDR1 LNHDA, CDR2 SQIVND (reference sequence). Data came from immunoSEQ multiplex PCR; TCRdb stores just in-frame clones and leaves some out. The sample records around 300,000 clones, 85% to 90% being singletons. The sequenced sample was peripheral blood, obtained in a trial of Ad26.COV2.S vaccine versus placebo. The gene calls are TRBV19 and TRBJ1-5; tentative D call: TRBD1 (6 bases). The TCR originated in a person between 18 and 65 years old who received the Ad26.COV2.S COVID-19 vaccine or a placebo. The CDR3 region has the DNA TGTGCCAGTACCGGACAGAGCTACAATCAGCCCCAGCATTTT. It translates to CASTGQSYNQPQHF.